This record looks at one T cell receptor beta chain sequence and its context. This entry is derived from a study of blood T cell repertoires in COVID-19. Overall study context: The study drew acute and convalescent COVID-19 samples from the United States, Italy and Spain.

Generated by immunoSEQ multiplex PCR, the TCRdb table keeps only in-frame clones and is missing some. Of some 340,000 clones listed, 80% to 85% are singletons. From germline, CDR1 is LNHDA and CDR2 SQIVND (reference sequence). V lost 3 bases, J lost 7 bases, and 4 bases stayed unmatched. CDR3 size: 15 residues. Donors in Cohort 3 counted as recovered after two negative PCRs, clearance, or symptom resolution. This chain links TRBV19 with TRBJ1-5, with 12 nucleotides matching TRBD1. The sequence came from a woman in her forties or fifties who had recovered from COVID-19. Sequenced sample: PBMCs or T cells enriched from blood (not recorded which). The chain's CDR3 is CASSMGQGAWQPQHF. The CDR3 coding sequence is TGTGCCAGTAGTATGGGACAGGGGGCTTGGCAGCCCCAGCATTTT. The complete variable domain, with remaining parts taken from reference TRBV19 and TRBJ1-5, reads DGGITQSPKYLFRKEGQNVTLSCEQNLNHDAMYWYRQDPGQGLRLIYYSQIVNDFQKGDIAEGYSVSREKKESFPLTVTSAQKNPTAFYLCASSMGQGAWQPQHFGDGTRLSIL.